This TCR beta chain comes out of a study of T cells in Graves' hyperthyroidism and ophthalmopathy. Study-level findings and limits: Model-based prediction identified ophthalmopathy a median about 6 months prior to its onset. In blood, most of the thyroid clonotypes expanded above 0.001 were also present.

TCR beta CDR3 region amplification was performed from RNA transcripts. The HTBI primer set served for first-round RT-PCR of the TCR CDR3. Via MiXCR, TCRdb re-called the multiplex PCR reads, giving one row per CDR3 protein. The repertoire holds 450,000 to 650,000 distinct CDR3 sequences, with roughly a sixth as singletons. There are many counts of this clonotype. Its antigen is currently unknown. Material: blood. The TCR comes from a young woman with Graves' ophthalmopathy.

The chain's CDR3 is CSVVVGRTMNTEAFF. For the CDR3, the DNA is TGCAGCGTCGTGGTCGGACGGACGATGAACACTGAAGCTTTCTTT. This chain links TRBV29-1 with TRBJ1-1; no clear D gene. CDR3 length: 15 amino acids. Germline CDR1 SQVTM, CDR2 ANQGSEA. Deletions cut 6 bases from V and 0 bases from J, with 17 bases between.